This TCR beta chain was found in a study of Graves' ophthalmopathy and Graves' hyperthyroidism. Germline loops: CDR1 SGHTA, CDR2 FQGNSA. CDR3 size: 15 residues. V lost 3 bases, J lost 7 bases, and 9 bases stayed unmatched. In this sample, this clonotype turned up many times. Only newly diagnosed hyperthyroidism patients aged 18 to 65, with under 2 months' duration, were enrolled. Clinicians made diagnoses from clinical symptoms, serum thyroxine, TRAb, thyroid ultrasound and orbital computed tomography. An approximately 9.4 ml volume of fresh peripheral blood provided the PBMCs. Scientists amplified the TCR beta CDR3 regions from RNA transcripts. In the first round, RT-PCR was carried out with HTBI primers, and a multiplex PCR formed the second round. From the multiplex PCR reads, TCRdb called clonotypes with MiXCR, one entry per CDR3 protein. The table shows 40,000 or so distinct CDR3 sequences, with roughly 50% occurring only once.

This rearrangement joins TRBV7-2 to TRBJ2-1; TRBD1 matches at 7 bases. Material for sequencing was peripheral blood. This clonotype originated in an adult woman with stable Graves' hyperthyroidism. The CDR3 region has the DNA TGTGCCAGCAGCTTTGGGGTAGGGGGCGGGAATGAGCAGTTCTTC. This sequence encodes CASSFGVGGGNEQFF.